These T cell receptor beta chains were read from a single sample in a study of T cell responses to AZD1222 COVID-19 vaccine. Repertoires were generated with immunoSEQ multiplex PCR, while TCRdb's copy carries only in-frame clones and drops some. The data hold some 130,000 clones, with 90% observed a single time. Sequenced here: peripheral blood, sampled on day 0 of AZD1222 vaccination. The receptors stem from an adult in good health. CDR3s include the opening cysteine and the closing phenylalanine or tryptophan. Each record gives: D gene, clone size, J gene, V gene, CDR3 protein, CDR3 DNA. A D gene is named only where the DNA matches it firmly. Rows may omit the clone size; those that give it use once, few, many or a size class.

d_gene: NA
abundance: NA
j_gene: TRBJ1-2
v_gene: TRBV18
CDR3aa: CASSPGIDYGYTF
CDR3nt: TGTGCCAGCTCACCAGGGATAGACTATGGCTACACCTTC

d_gene: NA
abundance: NA
j_gene: TRBJ1-1
v_gene: TRBV4-1
CDR3aa: CASSQVRGNTEAFF
CDR3nt: TGCGCCAGCAGCCAAGTGAGGGGGAACACTGAAGCTTTCTTT

d_gene: TRBD2
abundance: few
j_gene: TRBJ2-6
v_gene: TRBV2
CDR3aa: CASRPTSGNSGANVLTF
CDR3nt: TGTGCCAGCAGGCCCACTAGCGGGAACTCTGGGGCCAACGTCCTGACTTTC

d_gene: NA
abundance: NA
j_gene: TRBJ1-1
v_gene: TRBV12-5
CDR3aa: CASGLGVSEAFF
CDR3nt: TGTGCTAGCGGCTTAGGGGTCAGTGAAGCTTTCTTT

d_gene: TRBD1
abundance: NA
j_gene: TRBJ2-2
v_gene: TRBV25-1
CDR3aa: CASSNQGAGTGELFF
CDR3nt: TGTGCCAGCAGCAACCAGGGGGCGGGCACCGGGGAGCTGTTTTTT

d_gene: NA
abundance: NA
j_gene: TRBJ2-6
v_gene: TRBV28
CDR3aa: CASSRGSGANVLTF
CDR3nt: TGTGCCAGCAGTAGGGGCTCTGGGGCCAACGTCCTGACTTTC

d_gene: NA
abundance: NA
j_gene: TRBJ2-7
v_gene: TRBV5-8
CDR3aa: CASSFRTGRAGEQYF
CDR3nt: TGTGCCAGCAGCTTTAGGACAGGGAGGGCCGGCGAGCAGTACTTC

d_gene: NA
abundance: NA
j_gene: TRBJ1-2
v_gene: TRBV24-1
CDR3aa: CATSAPVEGYTF
CDR3nt: TGTGCCACCAGTGCCCCGGTAGAAGGCTACACCTTC

d_gene: NA
abundance: NA
j_gene: TRBJ1-2
v_gene: TRBV6-5
CDR3aa: CASSRSRNGYTF
CDR3nt: TGTGCCAGCAGTCGGTCGAGGAATGGCTACACCTTC

d_gene: NA
abundance: NA
j_gene: TRBJ2-4
v_gene: TRBV7-2
CDR3aa: CASSLARRPNIQYF
CDR3nt: TGTGCCAGCAGCTTAGCGCGGCGGCCCAACATTCAGTACTTC

d_gene: NA
abundance: NA
j_gene: TRBJ2-5
v_gene: TRBV7-9
CDR3aa: CASRLAGQETQYF
CDR3nt: TGTGCCAGCCGCTTGGCGGGACAAGAGACCCAGTACTTC

d_gene: NA
abundance: NA
j_gene: TRBJ1-1
v_gene: TRBV10-2
CDR3aa: CASTTGDTEAFF
CDR3nt: TGCGCCAGCACGACAGGTGACACTGAAGCTTTCTTT

d_gene: TRBD1
abundance: NA
j_gene: TRBJ2-3
v_gene: TRBV9
CDR3aa: CASSVGTGGTDTQYF
CDR3nt: TGTGCCAGCAGCGTAGGGACAGGGGGCACAGATACGCAGTATTTT

d_gene: NA
abundance: NA
j_gene: TRBJ1-2
v_gene: TRBV5-1
CDR3aa: CASSLTSVKGNYGYTF
CDR3nt: TGCGCCAGCAGCTTGACGTCGGTGAAGGGTAACTATGGCTACACCTTC

d_gene: NA
abundance: NA
j_gene: TRBJ1-1
v_gene: TRBV2
CDR3aa: CASTPGSMNTEAFF
CDR3nt: TGTGCCAGCACTCCAGGGAGCATGAACACTGAAGCTTTCTTT

d_gene: TRBD2
abundance: NA
j_gene: TRBJ2-2
v_gene: TRBV7-2
CDR3aa: CASRLEAGNTGELFF
CDR3nt: TGTGCCAGCAGACTAGAAGCGGGAAACACCGGGGAGCTGTTTTTT

d_gene: NA
abundance: once
j_gene: TRBJ1-2
v_gene: TRBV2
CDR3aa: CASSRVAPGYTF
CDR3nt: TGTGCCAGCAGCCGGGTTGCTCCTGGCTACACCTTC

d_gene: NA
abundance: NA
j_gene: TRBJ1-2
v_gene: TRBV14
CDR3aa: CASSADLPGGNYGYTF
CDR3nt: TGTGCCAGCAGCGCAGACCTTCCCGGGGGCAACTATGGCTACACCTTC

d_gene: TRBD1
abundance: NA
j_gene: TRBJ1-2
v_gene: TRBV6-5
CDR3aa: CASRTGGVGGYTF
CDR3nt: TGTGCCAGCCGAACAGGGGGCGTCGGTGGCTACACCTTC

d_gene: NA
abundance: NA
j_gene: TRBJ2-1
v_gene: TRBV19
CDR3aa: CATLLSMRVKGNEQFF
CDR3nt: TGTGCCACCCTATTATCTATGCGGGTCAAGGGGAATGAGCAGTTCTTC

d_gene: NA
abundance: NA
j_gene: TRBJ2-7
v_gene: TRBV20-1
CDR3aa: CSAKQGEQYF
CDR3nt: TGCAGTGCCAAGCAGGGCGAGCAGTACTTC

d_gene: TRBD1
abundance: NA
j_gene: TRBJ1-2
v_gene: TRBV6-9
CDR3aa: CASSPGQGAGGYTF
CDR3nt: TGTGCCAGCAGCCCGGGACAGGGGGCTGGCGGCTACACCTTC

d_gene: TRBD1
abundance: NA
j_gene: TRBJ1-3
v_gene: TRBV3-1/TRBV3-2
CDR3aa: CASSQDGTVKSSGNTIYF
CDR3nt: TGTGCCAGCAGCCAAGATGGGACAGTGAAAAGCTCTGGAAACACCATATATTTT

d_gene: TRBD2
abundance: NA
j_gene: TRBJ2-3
v_gene: TRBV9
CDR3aa: CASSVASAGGPVSTDTQYF
CDR3nt: TGTGCCAGCAGCGTAGCTAGCGCGGGAGGGCCGGTAAGCACAGATACGCAGTATTTT

d_gene: NA
abundance: NA
j_gene: TRBJ1-1
v_gene: TRBV20-1
CDR3aa: CSAREVNGAFF
CDR3nt: TGCAGTGCTAGAGAGGTCAACGGGGCTTTCTTT

d_gene: NA
abundance: NA
j_gene: TRBJ1-5
v_gene: TRBV21-1
CDR3aa: CASSCRGGNQPQHF
CDR3nt: TGTGCCAGCAGCTGTAGGGGGGGCAATCAGCCCCAGCATTTT

d_gene: NA
abundance: NA
j_gene: TRBJ1-6
v_gene: TRBV4-3
CDR3aa: CASSQVPGGSPLHF
CDR3nt: TGCGCCAGCAGCCAAGTTCCCGGCGGGTCACCCCTCCACTTT

d_gene: NA
abundance: once
j_gene: TRBJ2-3
v_gene: TRBV7-6
CDR3aa: CASSGSGRGSRDTQYF
CDR3nt: TGTGCCAGCAGCGGTAGCGGTAGGGGTTCTCGAGATACGCAGTATTTT

d_gene: NA
abundance: NA
j_gene: TRBJ2-7
v_gene: TRBV20-1
CDR3aa: CSARNYEQYF
CDR3nt: TGCAGTGCTAGAAATTACGAGCAGTACTTC

d_gene: NA
abundance: once
j_gene: TRBJ2-1
v_gene: TRBV4-2
CDR3aa: CASSQDPYWPWFF
CDR3nt: TGTGCCAGCAGCCAAGATCCCTATTGGCCCTGGTTCTTC

d_gene: NA
abundance: NA
j_gene: TRBJ1-6
v_gene: TRBV30
CDR3aa: CAGQGLGNSPLHF
CDR3nt: TGTGCGGGGCAGGGTTTGGGGAATTCACCCCTCCACTTT

d_gene: TRBD1
abundance: once
j_gene: TRBJ1-2
v_gene: TRBV18
CDR3aa: CASSPRETGEAGYTF
CDR3nt: TGTGCCAGCTCACCAAGGGAGACAGGGGAGGCTGGCTACACCTTC

d_gene: TRBD2
abundance: once
j_gene: TRBJ2-7
v_gene: TRBV6-5
CDR3aa: CASRTLSGSKYEQYF
CDR3nt: TGTGCCAGCAGAACGCTCAGCGGGAGTAAGTACGAGCAGTACTTC

d_gene: NA
abundance: NA
j_gene: TRBJ1-5
v_gene: TRBV9
CDR3aa: CASSNGQHSNQPQHF
CDR3nt: TGTGCCAGCAGCAACGGACAGCATTCGAATCAGCCCCAGCATTTT

d_gene: NA
abundance: NA
j_gene: TRBJ2-3
v_gene: TRBV28
CDR3aa: CASSLPWGTHTDTQYF
CDR3nt: TGTGCCAGCAGTCTGCCGTGGGGGACCCATACAGATACGCAGTATTTT

d_gene: NA
abundance: NA
j_gene: TRBJ1-3
v_gene: TRBV3-1/TRBV3-2
CDR3aa: CASSPGTYGNTIYF
CDR3nt: TGTGCCAGCAGCCCTGGGACGTACGGAAACACCATATATTTT

d_gene: NA
abundance: NA
j_gene: TRBJ1-2
v_gene: TRBV12-3/TRBV12-4
CDR3aa: CASSLKPPVRYTF
CDR3nt: TGTGCCAGCAGTTTAAAGCCGCCGGTTCGCTACACCTTC

d_gene: NA
abundance: NA
j_gene: TRBJ2-7
v_gene: TRBV6-5
CDR3aa: CASRGSSYEQYF
CDR3nt: TGTGCCAGCCGGGGGAGCTCCTACGAGCAGTACTTC

d_gene: NA
abundance: NA
j_gene: TRBJ2-5
v_gene: TRBV7-7
CDR3aa: CASSLVHKETQYF
CDR3nt: TGTGCCAGCAGCTTAGTACATAAAGAGACCCAGTACTTC

d_gene: NA
abundance: NA
j_gene: TRBJ2-1
v_gene: TRBV14
CDR3aa: CASSQGRYNEQFF
CDR3nt: TGTGCCAGCAGCCAAGGCAGGTACAATGAGCAGTTCTTC

d_gene: TRBD1
abundance: NA
j_gene: TRBJ1-3
v_gene: TRBV7-3
CDR3aa: CASSSTGNYGNTIYF
CDR3nt: TGTGCCAGCAGCTCGACAGGGAATTATGGAAACACCATATATTTT

d_gene: NA
abundance: once
j_gene: TRBJ1-1
v_gene: TRBV27
CDR3aa: CASRKSTMNTEAFF
CDR3nt: TGTGCCAGCAGGAAGAGTACCATGAACACTGAAGCTTTCTTT

d_gene: NA
abundance: NA
j_gene: TRBJ2-1
v_gene: TRBV7-3
CDR3aa: CASSHRPGAYNEQFF
CDR3nt: TGTGCCAGCAGCCATAGGCCAGGCGCCTACAATGAGCAGTTCTTC

d_gene: NA
abundance: NA
j_gene: TRBJ1-2
v_gene: TRBV12-5
CDR3aa: CASGAPGTRGRYGYTF
CDR3nt: TGTGCTAGTGGAGCCCCAGGGACAAGGGGACGATATGGCTACACCTTC

d_gene: TRBD1
abundance: NA
j_gene: TRBJ1-5
v_gene: TRBV28
CDR3aa: CASSSRTGFGNQPQHF
CDR3nt: TGTGCCAGCAGTTCACGGACAGGGTTTGGCAATCAGCCCCAGCATTTT

d_gene: NA
abundance: NA
j_gene: TRBJ2-3
v_gene: TRBV9
CDR3aa: CASSDPSGTGSTDTQYF
CDR3nt: TGTGCCAGCAGTGATCCTAGCGGGACAGGGTCCACAGATACGCAGTATTTT

d_gene: NA
abundance: NA
j_gene: TRBJ2-7
v_gene: TRBV28
CDR3aa: CASSFQGEQYF
CDR3nt: TGTGCCAGCAGTTTTCAGGGAGAGCAGTACTTC

d_gene: TRBD2
abundance: NA
j_gene: TRBJ2-1
v_gene: TRBV28
CDR3aa: CASSSGEGLGYNEQFF
CDR3nt: TGTGCCAGCAGTTCTGGGGAGGGCCTGGGGTACAATGAGCAGTTCTTC

d_gene: NA
abundance: NA
j_gene: TRBJ2-5
v_gene: TRBV15
CDR3aa: CATSKGLFQETQYF
CDR3nt: TGTGCCACCAGCAAAGGGCTGTTCCAAGAGACCCAGTACTTC

d_gene: NA
abundance: once
j_gene: TRBJ1-1
v_gene: TRBV27
CDR3aa: CASSLGEGSAFF
CDR3nt: TGTGCCAGCAGTTTAGGGGAAGGGAGTGCTTTCTTT

d_gene: NA
abundance: NA
j_gene: TRBJ2-1
v_gene: TRBV9
CDR3aa: CASSKQGTTYNEQFF
CDR3nt: TGTGCCAGCAGCAAACAGGGTACCACCTACAATGAGCAGTTCTTC

d_gene: TRBD1
abundance: once
j_gene: TRBJ1-1
v_gene: TRBV7-9
CDR3aa: CASSSDRGTEAFF
CDR3nt: TGTGCCAGCAGCTCAGACAGGGGGACTGAAGCTTTCTTT

d_gene: NA
abundance: NA
j_gene: TRBJ2-7
v_gene: TRBV7-9
CDR3aa: CASSSQGHEQYF
CDR3nt: TGTGCCAGCAGCTCCCAGGGACACGAGCAGTACTTC

d_gene: NA
abundance: NA
j_gene: TRBJ1-2
v_gene: TRBV5-4
CDR3aa: CASSWEGFQGGYTF
CDR3nt: TGTGCCAGCAGCTGGGAGGGCTTCCAGGGTGGCTACACCTTC

d_gene: NA
abundance: NA
j_gene: TRBJ2-1
v_gene: TRBV9
CDR3aa: CASSVGLGFNEQFF
CDR3nt: TGTGCCAGCAGCGTAGGTTTGGGCTTCAATGAGCAGTTCTTC

d_gene: NA
abundance: NA
j_gene: TRBJ1-6
v_gene: TRBV7-2
CDR3aa: CASSFDIVGSPLHF
CDR3nt: TGTGCCAGCAGCTTTGACATTGTAGGTTCACCCCTCCACTTT